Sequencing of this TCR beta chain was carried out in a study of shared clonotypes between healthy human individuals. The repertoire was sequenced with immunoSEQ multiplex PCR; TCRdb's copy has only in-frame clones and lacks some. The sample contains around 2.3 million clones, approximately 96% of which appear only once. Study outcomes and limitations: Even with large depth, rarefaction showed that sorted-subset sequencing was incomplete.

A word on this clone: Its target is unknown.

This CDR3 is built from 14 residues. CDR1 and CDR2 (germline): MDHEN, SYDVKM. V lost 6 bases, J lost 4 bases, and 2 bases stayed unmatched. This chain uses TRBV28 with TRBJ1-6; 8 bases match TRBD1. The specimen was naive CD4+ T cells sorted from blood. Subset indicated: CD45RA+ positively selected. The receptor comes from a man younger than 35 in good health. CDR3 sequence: CASSRQGYNSPLHF. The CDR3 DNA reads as TGTGCCAGCAGCAGACAGGGGTATAATTCACCCCTCCACTTT.